These T cell receptor beta chains were read from a single sample in a study of brain T cells in children with intractable seizures. Method: immunoSEQ multiplex PCR; TCRdb's copy keeps in-frame clones and lacks some. The sample records approximately 330,000 clones, about 94% being singletons. This specimen consisted of peripheral blood, obtained less than 6 months after surgery. All receptors derive from a boy in the first two years of life with tuberous sclerosis and intractable seizures. The CDR3 runs from the conserved cysteine through the conserved F or W. The D gene is left open where the match is weak. Where a row states a size, it is once, few, many or the class of an expanded clone; other rows omit it.

abundance	d_gene	j_gene	v_gene	CDR3aa	CDR3nt
.	.	TRBJ1-1	TRBV10-1	CASTPGTDISKHEAFF	TGCGCCAGCACCCCCGGTACGGACATCTCAAAACATGAAGCTTTCTTT
once	.	TRBJ1-1	TRBV18	CASSPTTGDTEAFF	TGTGCCAGCTCACCTACTACGGGGGACACTGAAGCTTTCTTT
few	TRBD2	TRBJ2-7	TRBV5-5	CASSLNRGGVYEQYF	TGTGCCAGCAGCCTAAACCGGGGAGGGGTGTACGAGCAGTACTTC
.	TRBD2	TRBJ2-2	TRBV7-2	CASSLERAGGVTGELFF	TGTGCCAGCAGCTTAGAACGAGCGGGAGGGGTAACCGGGGAGCTGTTTTTT
.	.	TRBJ2-3	TRBV9	CASSVEGVDTQYF	TGTGCCAGCAGCGTAGAGGGGGTAGATACGCAGTATTTT
.	.	TRBJ1-1	TRBV4-1	CASSSQPWDEAFF	TGCGCCAGCAGTTCGCAACCGTGGGATGAAGCTTTCTTT
once	.	TRBJ1-6	TRBV5-6	CASSFGTTSYNSPLHF	TGTGCCAGCAGCTTCGGGACAACCTCCTATAATTCACCCCTCCACTTT
once	.	TRBJ1-2	TRBV12-3/TRBV12-4	CASSGAASYGYTF	TGTGCCAGCAGTGGGGCCGCGAGCTACGGCTACACCTTC
.	.	TRBJ2-1	TRBV6-2/TRBV6-3	CASSYSVEGLAPLEQFF	TGTGCCAGCAGTTACTCCGTTGAGGGGCTAGCGCCTTTGGAGCAGTTCTTC
.	.	TRBJ1-2	TRBV6-5	CASERAGDSYGYTF	TGTGCCAGCGAAAGGGCAGGAGACAGCTATGGCTACACCTTC
.	TRBD2	TRBJ2-3	TRBV13	CASSYQLAGGPQTQDTQYF	TGTGCCAGCAGCTACCAACTAGCGGGAGGCCCTCAAACGCAAGATACGCAGTATTTT
.	.	TRBJ2-4	TRBV6-6	CASEGGAKNIQYF	TGTGCCAGCGAGGGGGGGGCCAAAAACATTCAGTACTTC
.	.	TRBJ2-7	TRBV7-3	CASSLGLGDEQYF	TGTGCCAGCAGCTTAGGTCTGGGAGACGAGCAGTACTTC
.	.	TRBJ2-7	TRBV30	CAWSGDNYEQYF	TGTGCCTGGAGTGGGGACAACTACGAGCAGTACTTC
.	.	TRBJ1-2	TRBV24-1	CATSDGRGHPTNYGYTF	TGTGCCACCAGTGATGGAAGGGGACACCCAACTAACTATGGCTACACCTTC
.	TRBD1	TRBJ1-1	TRBV27	CASSVYTGGMTEAFF	TGTGCCAGCAGTGTCTATACAGGGGGCATGACTGAAGCTTTCTTT
few	TRBD1	TRBJ1-6	TRBV19	CASSIGDRGRNSPLHF	TGTGCCAGTAGTATTGGGGACAGGGGGCGTAATTCACCCCTCCACTTT
.	.	TRBJ1-1	TRBV29-1	CSVEHPGEAFF	TGCAGCGTTGAACACCCTGGCGAAGCTTTCTTT
.	.	TRBJ2-3	TRBV2	CASRPTGSTQYF	TGTGCCAGCAGGCCCACAGGGTCTACGCAGTATTTT
.	TRBD2	TRBJ2-3	TRBV19	CASQLAVFSDTQYF	TGTGCCAGCCAACTAGCGGTGTTTTCAGATACGCAGTATTTT
.	TRBD1	TRBJ2-5	TRBV25-1	CASSGDRVGKETQYF	TGTGCCAGCAGTGGGGACAGGGTAGGGAAAGAGACCCAGTACTTC
.	.	TRBJ1-6	TRBV7-2	CASSLDWGSSYNSPLHF	TGTGCCAGCAGCTTAGATTGGGGGAGCTCCTATAATTCACCCCTCCACTTT
.	TRBD2	TRBJ2-1	TRBV2	CASNPGLASSSYNEQFF	TGTGCCAGCAACCCGGGACTAGCGTCGAGCTCCTACAATGAGCAGTTCTTC
.	TRBD2	TRBJ2-7	TRBV6-5	CASSYGTSGTYEQYF	TGTGCCAGCAGTTACGGGACTAGCGGGACCTACGAGCAGTACTTC
.	TRBD1	TRBJ1-4	TRBV24-1	CATSDPRGPGEKLFF	TGTGCCACCAGTGATCCCAGGGGGCCAGGGGAAAAACTGTTTTTT
.	.	TRBJ2-7	TRBV7-9	CASSLRDYEQYF	TGTGCCAGCAGCTTGAGGGATTACGAGCAGTACTTC
.	TRBD2	TRBJ2-3	TRBV4-1	CASSQGLAGGRGQAQYF	TGCGCCAGCAGCCAGGGGCTAGCGGGGGGGCGGGGTCAGGCGCAGTATTTT
.	TRBD2	TRBJ2-1	TRBV7-8	CASSLFAGAGDEQFF	TGTGCCAGCAGCTTATTTGCGGGAGCGGGCGATGAGCAGTTCTTC
.	.	TRBJ2-1	TRBV18	CASSPGAGLDEQFF	TGTGCCAGCTCACCAGGGGCTGGCCTCGATGAGCAGTTCTTC
once	.	TRBJ2-1	TRBV21-1	CASVSRGGSYNEQFF	TGTGCCAGCGTGAGCCGCGGTGGATCCTACAATGAGCAGTTCTTC
.	TRBD1	TRBJ2-7	TRBV30	CAWSVLIAGGYEQYF	TGTGCCTGGAGTGTACTAATCGCAGGGGGCTACGAGCAGTACTTC
.	.	TRBJ2-5	TRBV20-1	CSARWEETQYF	TGCAGTGCTAGATGGGAAGAGACCCAGTACTTC
.	.	TRBJ1-1	TRBV30	CAGAWGASTEAFF	TGTGCCGGTGCCTGGGGGGCGAGCACTGAAGCTTTCTTT
.	.	TRBJ1-5	TRBV6-6	CASSYLRVAQPQHF	TGTGCCAGCAGTTACCTGAGGGTTGCGCAGCCCCAGCATTTT
.	TRBD1	TRBJ1-3	TRBV7-8	CASSLQGASGNTIYF	TGTGCCAGCAGCTTACAGGGGGCCTCCGGAAACACCATATATTTT
.	TRBD2	TRBJ2-3	TRBV4-2	CASSQTSGGPDTQYF	TGTGCCAGCAGCCAGACTAGCGGGGGGCCAGATACGCAGTATTTT
.	TRBD2	TRBJ2-3	TRBV10-3	CAISDLGERGRTDTQYF	TGTGCCATCAGTGATCTGGGGGAGCGGGGGCGCACAGATACGCAGTATTTT